One sample yielded the 32 T cell receptor beta chains listed below, sequenced in a study of OX40 agonist ivuxolimab in advanced cancers. The repertoire was sequenced with immunoSEQ multiplex PCR; TCRdb's copy has only in-frame clones and lacks some. Of about 79,000 clones in the sample, less than 95% are singletons; the top ten hold 0.33%. The sequencing here drew on CD4+ or CD8+ T cells sorted from blood, taken in a trial of the OX40 agonist ivuxolimab. The receptor source for this set is an adult with an advanced solid tumor such as melanoma, head and neck, liver or kidney cancer.

The genes are TRBV9 and TRBJ2-3; 7 positions match TRBD2. Germline trimming cut 3 bases from V and 4 bases from J; bases unmatched to any gene: 8. The CDR3 spans 15 residues. Germline V gene lookup returns CDR1 SGDLS and CDR2 YYNGEE. The CDR3 nucleotides are TGTGCCAGCAGCGCGGCCCCTAGCGGCGCAGATACGCAGTATTTT. It yields the protein CASSAAPSGADTQYF.

The gene calls are TRBV6-5 and TRBJ1-6; tentative D call: TRBD1 (5 bases). Trimming took off 4 bases at V and 6 bases at J, with 13 bases between the two ends. Germline V lookup: CDR1 MNHEY, CDR2 SVGAGI. CDR3 length: 15 amino acids. The CDR3 region is CASSSPGGFNSPLHF. The CDR3, as DNA: TGTGCCAGCAGTTCGCCTGGGGGGTTTAATTCACCCCTCCACTTT.

This chain joins TRBV4-1 and TRBJ2-6; D tentatively reads TRBD1 or TRBD2 (6 bases each). The germline V gene has CDR1 MGHRA and CDR2 YSYEKL. The V gene lost 0 bases and the J gene lost 3 bases, with 12 bases spanning the gap. This CDR3 has 17 amino acids. The CDR3 coding sequence is TGCGCCAGCAGCCAAGAGATAGGGGGGCTTGGGGCCAACGTCCTGACTTTC. Protein: CASSQEIGGLGANVLTF.

The rearrangement uses TRBV19 and TRBJ1-2, with 9 bases fitting TRBD1. Germline assignment: CDR1 LNHDA and CDR2 SQIVND (reference sequence). J gave up 4 bases and V 4 bases, and 10 bases lay outside the gene matches. The CDR3 is 16 amino acids. CDR3 residues: CASSTPGTGPAYGYTF. The CDR3 coding sequence is TGTGCCAGTAGTACCCCTGGGACAGGGCCGGCCTATGGCTACACCTTC.

The V call is TRBV19, the J call TRBJ1-2, with D possibly matching TRBD1 (5 bases). CDR3 length: 13 amino acids. Germline V gene data show CDR1 as LNHDA and CDR2 as SQIVND (reference sequence). The V and J ends lost 0 bases and 5 bases respectively, with 7 bases between them. CDR3 nucleotide sequence: TGTGCCAGTAGTATAGATGGGGGGTATGGCTACACCTTC. This gives the protein CASSIDGGYGYTF.

The chain carries TRBV2 and TRBJ2-5; the D is unclear. The CDR3 sequence is 14 residues long. The germline gives CDR1 SNHLY, CDR2 FYNNEI. The V end lost 5 bases, the J end lost 2 bases, and 12 bases lay between the germline ends. The CDR3 loop is CASSWAVRQETQYF. CDR3 DNA sequence: TGTGCCAGCAGTTGGGCAGTAAGACAAGAGACCCAGTACTTC. The full variable domain, its missing parts supplied by reference TRBV2 and TRBJ2-5, is EPEVTQTPSHQVTQMGQEVILRCVPISNHLYFYWYRQILGQKVEFLVSFYNNEISEKSEIFDDQFSVERPDGSNFTLKIRSTKLEDSAMYFCASSWAVRQETQYFGPGTRLLVL.

The J gene is TRBJ2-5, the V gene TRBV6-5, with D perhaps being TRBD1 or TRBD2 (6 bases each). V was pared by 7 bases and J by 5 bases, with 14 bases between. CDR1 and CDR2 (germline): MNHEY, SVGAGI. This CDR3 contains 13 residues. The CDR3 loop reads CASKTGAHETQYF. CDR3 coding DNA: TGTGCCAGCAAAACGGGGGCTCACGAGACCCAGTACTTC.

This chain connects TRBV5-1 to TRBJ2-1; D might be TRBD2 (5 bases). The CDR3 loop spans 13 amino acids. The V end was cut by 2 bases, the J end by 5 bases, with 8 bases between. Germline V gives CDR1 SGHRS, CDR2 YFSETQ. The CDR3 here is CASSFTRDNEQFF. For the CDR3, the DNA is TGCGCCAGCAGCTTTACTAGAGACAATGAGCAGTTCTTC.

This chain connects TRBV11-3 to TRBJ1-1; the D gene is possibly TRBD1 (5 bases). The CDR3 spans 13 residues. Germline CDR1 reads SGHNT; CDR2 reads YENEEA. V lost 2 bases and J 5 bases, leaving 9 bases between the germline ends. CDR3 protein: CASSLQGGTEAFF. The CDR3 bases are TGTGCCAGCAGCTTACAGGGTGGGACTGAAGCTTTCTTT.

This clone turned up a few times. This chain links TRBV7-6 with TRBJ1-1; D not certain. The CDR3 sequence is 18 residues long. Trimming removed 6 bases at V and 3 bases at J, with 26 bases between. The V gene's germline CDR1 is SGHVS and CDR2 FNYEAQ. The chain's CDR3 is CASSDVGVIMVRDTEAFF. CDR3 DNA sequence: TGTGCCAGCAGTGATGTTGGGGTGATCATGGTAAGGGACACTGAAGCTTTCTTT.

The chain couples TRBV7-8 to TRBJ1-5, with D hard to call. There are 13 residues in the CDR3. The V gene's germline CDR1 is SGHVS and CDR2 FQNEAQ. Trimming took off 5 bases at V and 5 bases at J, with 10 bases between the two ends. CDR3 sequence (DNA): TGTGCCAGCAGCCCAAGCACGGATCAGCCCCAGCATTTT. It translates to CASSPSTDQPQHF.

The V and J genes are TRBV29-1 and TRBJ2-5, with 9 bases lining up with TRBD1. Germline CDR1 SQVTM, CDR2 ANQGSEA. This CDR3 has 13 residues. V trimming: 7 bases; J trimming: 2 bases; junction bases outside the gene matches: 5. CDR3 sequence reads: CSAQTGGQETQYF. CDR3 nucleotides: TGCAGCGCGCAGACAGGGGGGCAAGAGACCCAGTACTTC.

In this sample, this clone turned up a few times. V usage is TRBV28 and J usage is TRBJ1-6, with D perhaps TRBD1 (5 bases). Germline V CDR1 and CDR2: MDHEN, SYDVKM. The CDR3 is 15 amino acids. V lost 8 bases to trimming and J lost 6 bases, with 17 bases between them. CDR3 in DNA: TGTGCCAGCCTCCACGGGGGAGTCCGTAATTCACCCCTCCACTTT. It codes for CASLHGGVRNSPLHF. The whole variable domain, remainder taken from reference TRBV28 and TRBJ1-6, is DVKVTQSSRYLVKRTGEKVFLECVQDMDHENMFWYRQDPGLGLRLIYFSYDVKMKEKGDIPEGYSVSREKKERFSLILESASTNQTSMYLCASLHGGVRNSPLHFGNGTRLTVT.

This chain links TRBV7-9 with TRBJ2-6; TRBD1 agrees at 9 bases. This CDR3 is 18 amino acids long. CDR1 and CDR2 from the germline V gene are SEHNR and FQNEAQ (reference sequence). The V segment lost 2 bases and the J segment 0 bases; nucleotides outside the gene matches: 5. This CDR3 is CASSLWGTGISGANVLTF. The DNA of the CDR3 is TGTGCCAGCAGCTTATGGGGGACAGGGATCTCTGGGGCCAACGTCCTGACTTTC.

The V gene is TRBV27, the J gene TRBJ2-5; the D gene is possibly TRBD2 (5 bases). The CDR3 length is 15 residues. Trimming took 7 bases from V and 4 from J, leaving 19 bases between them. Germline V gives CDR1 MNHEY, CDR2 SMNVEV (reference sequence). The CDR3, as DNA: TGTGCCAGCACTCAAAGCCCGACTACCCTAGAGACCCAGTACTTC. It is translated as CASTQSPTTLETQYF.

V usage is TRBV6-1 and J usage is TRBJ1-4; 11 bases are shared with TRBD1. Germline V gene lookup returns CDR1 MNHNS and CDR2 SASEGT. After removal of 5 bases from V and 4 bases from J, the junction contained 3 bases not matched to a gene. The CDR3 runs 15 residues. Here the CDR3 DNA reads TGTGCCAGCAGTCATGGGACAGGGGGTAATGAAAAACTGTTTTTT. It yields the protein CASSHGTGGNEKLFF.

The chain couples TRBV6-1 to TRBJ1-6; D ambiguous. V was cut by 7 bases and J by 0 bases, with 7 bases left in between. CDR1 and CDR2 (germline): MNHNS, SASEGT. The CDR3 has 14 amino acids. As DNA, the CDR3 is TGTGCCAGCATTGAGTTCTCCTATAATTCACCCCTCCACTTT. Translation: CASIEFSYNSPLHF.

The chain employs TRBV18 and TRBJ1-6; 8 bases are a match to TRBD1. Looked up from germline, CDR1 is KGHSH and CDR2 is LQKENI. V shed 8 bases, J shed 6 bases, and the junction held 3 bases outside the gene matches. This CDR3 comprises 13 residues. The chain's CDR3 is CASTGQGNSPLHF. In DNA, the CDR3 is TGTGCCAGCACCGGACAGGGTAATTCACCCCTCCACTTT.

The chain couples TRBV10-3 to TRBJ1-4; tentative D call: TRBD1 (6 bases). Germline CDR1 ENHRY, CDR2 SYGVKD. V dropped 10 bases and J dropped 8 bases, with 14 bases sitting between them. This CDR3 has 12 amino acids. The CDR3 region is CASRDNDEKLFF. The CDR3 coding sequence is TGTGCCAGCCGGGACAACGACGAAAAACTGTTTTTT.

The J gene is TRBJ1-4, the V gene TRBV16, with D possibly matching TRBD1 (6 bases). Germline lookup yields CDR1 KGHSY and CDR2 FQNENV. The CDR3 extends over 15 amino acids. V was shortened by 0 bases and J by 8 bases, with 13 bases between the two germline ends. The CDR3 sequence is CASSQSQGFGEKLFF. CDR3 nucleotide sequence: TGTGCCAGCAGCCAATCCCAGGGGTTTGGGGAAAAACTGTTTTTT.

The gene calls are TRBV6-6 and TRBJ1-1, with no clear D. This CDR3 comprises 13 residues. In germline, CDR1 is MNHNY, CDR2 SVGAGI (reference sequence). V was trimmed by 5 bases and J by 8 bases, leaving 15 bases between them. CDR3 residues: CASSQGPSSEAFF. DNA of the CDR3: TGTGCCAGCAGTCAAGGCCCGAGCTCGGAAGCTTTCTTT.

The V gene is TRBV7-2, the J gene TRBJ2-7; TRBD2 matches 7 bases. The CDR3 has 16 residues. The germline V gene has CDR1 SGHTA and CDR2 FQGNSA. V lost 2 bases and J lost 6; bases outside the gene matches: 13. CDR3 nucleotide sequence: TGTGCCAGCAGCTTATCTAGCGGAAGAAGGGTGGGCGAGCAGTACTTC. This encodes CASSLSSGRRVGEQYF.

This chain joins TRBV4-1 and TRBJ1-5; D call uncertain. There are 14 residues in the CDR3. V lost 3 bases, J lost 2 bases, and 8 bases lay in between. Germline assignment: CDR1 MGHRA and CDR2 YSYEKL. Here the CDR3 reads CASSQGVGNQPQHF. CDR3 in DNA: TGCGCCAGCAGCCAGGGCGTGGGCAATCAGCCCCAGCATTTT.

The rearrangement links TRBV5-1 to TRBJ1-2; TRBD1 might be the D (5 bases). The CDR3 extends over 12 amino acids. The V gene lost 5 bases and the J gene lost 2 bases, with 7 bases spanning the gap. Germline CDR1 and CDR2: SGHRS and YFSETQ. The CDR3 sequence: CASRTENYGYTF. DNA for the CDR3: TGCGCCAGCAGGACAGAAAACTATGGCTACACCTTC.

The V call is TRBV7-3, the J call TRBJ1-1; a weak D match, TRBD1 (5 bases). CDR1 is SGHTA and CDR2 is FQGTGA in the germline V gene. The CDR3 length is 14 residues. V lost 5 bases and J 0 bases, leaving 10 bases between the germline ends. The CDR3 nucleotides read TGTGCCAGCAGCCCGGGACGGATGAACACTGAAGCTTTCTTT. Encoded protein: CASSPGRMNTEAFF.

This clone was seen only once. V gene TRBV7-8 combines with J gene TRBJ1-1; D gene uncertain. V lost 3 bases and J 1 base, leaving 6 bases between the germline ends. This CDR3 has 13 amino acids. Germline-derived CDR1 and CDR2 are SGHVS and FQNEAQ. The CDR3 DNA follows: TGTGCCAGCAGCTTTGAGAGGAACACTGAAGCTTTCTTT. Its translation is CASSFERNTEAFF.

The chain carries TRBV4-1 and TRBJ1-5; unclear D gene. The CDR3 runs to 16 residues. V was shortened by 3 bases and J by 3 bases, with 15 bases between the two germline ends. CDR1 and CDR2 from the germline V gene are MGHRA and YSYEKL. Here the CDR3 DNA reads TGCGCCAGCAGCCACGGTCGGCGCGGCCCCAATCAGCCCCAGCATTTT. Protein sequence: CASSHGRRGPNQPQHF.

J is TRBJ2-7 and V is TRBV2; 7 bases map to TRBD1. V shed 5 bases, J shed 4 bases, and the junction held 2 bases outside the gene matches. Per germline, CDR1 SNHLY and CDR2 FYNNEI. The CDR3 is 12 amino acids. DNA for the CDR3: TGTGCCAGCAGTCAACAGGGGTACGAGCAGTACGTC. It codes for CASSQQGYEQYV.

This clone was counted a single time. At the DNA level, this CDR3 is encoded by other sequences in the same sample as well. V gene TRBV9 combines with J gene TRBJ2-7; D possibly matches TRBD1 or TRBD2 (5 bases each). V was pared by 0 bases and J by 3 bases, with 13 bases between. Germline V gene lookup returns CDR1 SGDLS and CDR2 YYNGEE. The CDR3 is 15 residues long. Here the CDR3 reads CASSVATGGFYEQYF. The CDR3 DNA sequence: TGTGCCAGCAGCGTAGCTACAGGAGGATTCTACGAGCAGTACTTC.

This clone was observed once. This chain uses TRBV18 with TRBJ2-7; TRBD2 is a possible D gene (5 bases). The CDR3 runs 13 residues. V lost 5 bases and J lost 4, with 12 bases in between. CDR1 and CDR2 from the germline V gene are KGHSH and LQKENI. CDR3 coding DNA: TGTGCCAGCTCAGAGACGGGGAGTTACGAGCAGTACTTC. It encodes CASSETGSYEQYF.

The chain is built from TRBV5-1 and TRBJ2-5, with 10 nucleotides matching TRBD1. The length of the CDR3 is 15 residues. Germline CDR1 SGHRS, CDR2 YFSETQ. V was pared by 1 base and J by 3 bases, with 3 bases of the junction left unmatched. CDR3 in DNA: TGCGCCAGCAGCTTGCGAGGGACAGGGGAAGAGACCCAGTACTTC. This gives the protein CASSLRGTGEETQYF. The variable domain in full, completed from reference TRBV5-1 and TRBJ2-5, reads KAGVTQTPRYLIKTRGQQVTLSCSPISGHRSVSWYQQTPGQGLQFLFEYFSETQRNKGNFPGRFSGRQFSNSRSEMNVSTLELGDSALYLCASSLRGTGEETQYFGPGTRLLVL.

The genes are TRBV5-4 and TRBJ2-1; D gene uncertain. The V end lost 4 bases, the J end lost 2 bases, and 13 bases lay between the germline ends. Germline CDR1 reads SGHNT; CDR2 reads YYREEE (reference sequence). This CDR3 comprises 15 residues. The CDR3 is CASSRIVAAYNEQFF. The DNA for the CDR3 is TGTGCCAGCAGCCGAATAGTGGCGGCCTACAATGAGCAGTTCTTC.